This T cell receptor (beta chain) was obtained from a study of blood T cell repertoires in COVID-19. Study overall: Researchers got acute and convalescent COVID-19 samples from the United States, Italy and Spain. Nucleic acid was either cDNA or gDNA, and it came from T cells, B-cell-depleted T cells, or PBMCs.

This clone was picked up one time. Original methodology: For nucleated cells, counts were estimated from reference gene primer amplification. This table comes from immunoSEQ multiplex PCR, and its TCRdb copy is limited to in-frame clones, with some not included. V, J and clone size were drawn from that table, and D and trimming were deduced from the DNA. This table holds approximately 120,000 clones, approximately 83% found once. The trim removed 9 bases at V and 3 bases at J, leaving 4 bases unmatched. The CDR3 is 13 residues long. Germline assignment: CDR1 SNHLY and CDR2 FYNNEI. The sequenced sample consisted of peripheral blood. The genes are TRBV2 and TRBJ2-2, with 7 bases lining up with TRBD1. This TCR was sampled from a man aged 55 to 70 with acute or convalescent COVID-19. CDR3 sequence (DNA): TGTGCCAGTTGCGACAGGGACACCGGGGAGCTGTTTTTT. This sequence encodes CASCDRDTGELFF.